These 17 T cell receptor beta chains share one sample of origin, sequenced in a study of T cell repertoires in cytomegalovirus infection. These receptors' targets are unknown. Each CDR3 protein gets one entry after TCRdb re-called the reads with MiXCR. The data contain approximately 130,000 distinct CDR3 sequences, roughly a quarter of them singletons. The source material was PBMCs, sequenced either directly or after in vitro stimulation (not recorded which). These receptors all stem from a human donor in good health (CMV status not recorded). Some clones in this sample may be carry-over from other donors' samples.

The J gene is TRBJ2-1, the V gene TRBV12-3 or TRBV12-4; TRBD2 matches at 9 bases. The V segment lost 6 bases and the J segment 6 bases; nucleotides outside the gene matches: 12. CDR3 size: 16 residues. CDR3 in amino acids: CASSRRAGGPPNEQFF. Written as DNA, the CDR3 is TGTGCCAGCAGCCGACGAGCGGGAGGACCTCCCAATGAGCAGTTCTTC.

The rearrangement uses TRBV20-1 and TRBJ1-1; D not certain. The germline V gene encodes CDR1 DFQATT and CDR2 SNEGSKA (reference sequence). This CDR3 has 12 amino acids. Trimming left V 5 bases short and J 10 bases short, with 17 bases between. The CDR3, as DNA: TGCAGTGCTGCTCTTTTCAGTGTCGGAGCTTTCTTT. This gives the protein CSAALFSVGAFF.

This clonotype came up a few times. V gene TRBV6-2 or TRBV6-3 combines with J gene TRBJ2-3; D is undetermined. Trimming removed 5 bases from V and 3 bases from J, with 12 bases in between. This CDR3 spans 14 amino acids. Germline-derived CDR1 and CDR2 are MNHEY and SVGEGT. CDR3 amino acids: CASSASEVTDTQYF. The CDR3 region has the DNA TGTGCCAGCAGTGCTTCCGAGGTTACAGATACGCAGTATTTT.

The chain couples TRBV11-2 to TRBJ2-1; 9 bases match TRBD2. The V gene's germline CDR1 is SGHAT and CDR2 FQNNGV. This CDR3 comprises 20 residues. The junction had 20 bases not matched to a gene; V was cut back by 5 bases and J by 3 bases. The CDR3 sequence is CASSLLLGSGRLGDYNEQFF. CDR3 bases: TGTGCCAGCAGCCTGCTACTGGGGAGCGGGAGGCTAGGAGACTACAATGAGCAGTTCTTC.

The rearrangement links TRBV6-2 or TRBV6-3 to TRBJ2-5; 10 nucleotides line up with TRBD2. V gave up 3 bases and J gave up 5 bases; unmatched junction bases: 3. Per germline, CDR1 MNHEY and CDR2 SVGEGT. This CDR3 region has 14 residues. This chain's CDR3 is CASSYLAGVETQYF. The CDR3 region has the DNA TGTGCCAGCAGTTATCTAGCGGGAGTGGAGACCCAGTACTTC.

The chain couples TRBV7-2 to TRBJ2-1; D gene ambiguous. The V end lost 2 bases, the J end lost 8 bases, and 13 bases lay between the germline ends. Per germline, CDR1 SGHTA and CDR2 FQGNSA. The CDR3 totals 14 residues. In DNA, the CDR3 is TGTGCCAGCAGCTTAACCCCAGGTACGGATGAGCAGTTCTTC. Amino acid sequence: CASSLTPGTDEQFF.

This clonotype has a handful of counts. The rearrangement uses TRBV5-4 and TRBJ2-5; perhaps D is TRBD1 or TRBD2 (5 bases each). Between the trimmed V and J ends, which lost 4 bases and 1 base, there was a span of 14 bases. CDR1 and CDR2 (germline): SGHNT, YYREEE (reference sequence). This CDR3 region has 15 residues. CDR3 nucleotides: TGTGCCAGCAGCCCAGGTGGGGGTACCCAAGAGACCCAGTACTTC. Its protein product is CASSPGGGTQETQYF.

This clonotype was counted at least ten times. The chain employs TRBV28 and TRBJ2-3; the D gene is possibly TRBD1 (6 bases). CDR3 size: 17 residues. Germline V CDR1 and CDR2: MDHEN, SYDVKM. V was shortened by 4 bases and J by 5 bases, with 22 bases between the two germline ends. Here the CDR3 reads CASSSVGQSRLGDTQYF. CDR3 nucleotide sequence: TGTGCCAGCAGTTCCGTAGGACAGTCCAGGCTGGGAGATACGCAGTATTTT.

This clonotype has a count of ten or more. This chain joins TRBV12-3 or TRBV12-4 and TRBJ2-3; tentative D call: TRBD1 (5 bases). V was cut by 5 bases and J by 8 bases, with 8 bases left in between. The CDR3 extends over 11 amino acids. CDR3 in amino acids: CASSRGVTQYF. The CDR3 DNA sequence: TGTGCCAGCAGTAGGGGCGTTACGCAGTATTTT.

V usage is TRBV2 and J usage is TRBJ2-7, with a tentative D call TRBD2 (6 bases). The CDR3 has 12 amino acids. V dropped 10 bases and J dropped 3 bases, with 13 bases sitting between them. CDR1 is SNHLY, CDR2 FYNNEI, per germline. CDR3 region: CATHQEGYEQYF. In DNA form, the CDR3 reads TGTGCCACCCACCAGGAGGGCTACGAGCAGTACTTC.

The chain couples TRBV7-6 to TRBJ1-2; 9 bases match TRBD1. Germline V gene sequence: CDR1 SGHVS, CDR2 FNYEAQ. The V segment lost 5 bases and the J segment 7 bases; nucleotides outside the gene matches: 8. The CDR3 covers 14 residues. The chain's CDR3 is CASSRGQGRSGYTF. CDR3 in DNA: TGTGCCAGCAGCCGCGGACAGGGGAGAAGTGGCTACACCTTC.

V usage is TRBV7-9 and J usage is TRBJ2-5, with D perhaps matching TRBD1 (6 bases). V was pared by 3 bases and J by 4 bases, with 12 bases between. The germline CDR1 and CDR2 sequences are SEHNR and FQNEAQ (reference sequence). The CDR3 consists of 14 residues. The CDR3 DNA reads TGTGCCAGCAGCTTGGGCAGGGGCCTAGAGACCCAGTACTTC. It encodes CASSLGRGLETQYF.

This clonotype occurred a few times. This chain links TRBV7-2 with TRBJ2-1; TRBD2 matches 9 bases. This CDR3 comprises 16 residues. J lost 9 bases, V lost 1 base, and 10 bases had no gene match. The V gene's germline CDR1 is SGHTA and CDR2 FQGNSA. CDR3 loop: CASSLDGSGSIGEQFF. The CDR3 region has the DNA TGTGCCAGCAGCTTAGATGGTAGCGGGAGTATTGGTGAGCAGTTCTTC.

This clonotype was seen repeatedly, ten times or more. V is TRBV7-2 and J is TRBJ2-3, with 7 bases matching TRBD2. The ends lost 1 base at V and 0 bases at J; junction bases unmatched: 1. The CDR3 is made up of 15 amino acids. The germline CDR1 and CDR2 sequences are SGHTA and FQGNSA. In DNA, the CDR3 is TGTGCCAGCAGCTTAGGTAGCGGGAGCACAGATACGCAGTATTTT. It translates to CASSLGSGSTDTQYF.

This clonotype was seen more than once but under ten times. The chain carries TRBV2 and TRBJ2-3, with D perhaps being TRBD1 or TRBD2 (6 bases each). This CDR3 region has 16 residues. CDR1 is SNHLY and CDR2 is FYNNEI in the germline V gene. Trimming shortened V by 5 bases and J by 0 bases, and 15 bases separated the two germline ends. The CDR3 nucleotides are TGTGCCAGCAGTTTCGCGAGAGGGGGGAGCACAGATACGCAGTATTTT. This translates into CASSFARGGSTDTQYF.

The V call is TRBV24-1, the J call TRBJ2-1; 8 bases are shared with TRBD2. The trim removed 9 bases at V and 9 bases at J, leaving 12 bases unmatched. Germline V gene data show CDR1 as KGHDR and CDR2 as SFDVKD. The CDR3 is 14 residues long. As DNA, the CDR3 is TGTGCCACCCGTCCGGGAGGGCTAAGAAGTGAGCAGTTCTTC. Residues: CATRPGGLRSEQFF.

This sequence joins TRBV28 and TRBJ1-1; D is unclear. CDR1 and CDR2 from the germline V gene are MDHEN and SYDVKM. The V end was cut by 6 bases, the J end by 3 bases, with 5 bases between. The CDR3 extends over 11 amino acids. CDR3 DNA: TGTGCCAGCAGGGTGGACACTGAAGCTTTCTTT. It is translated as CASRVDTEAFF.